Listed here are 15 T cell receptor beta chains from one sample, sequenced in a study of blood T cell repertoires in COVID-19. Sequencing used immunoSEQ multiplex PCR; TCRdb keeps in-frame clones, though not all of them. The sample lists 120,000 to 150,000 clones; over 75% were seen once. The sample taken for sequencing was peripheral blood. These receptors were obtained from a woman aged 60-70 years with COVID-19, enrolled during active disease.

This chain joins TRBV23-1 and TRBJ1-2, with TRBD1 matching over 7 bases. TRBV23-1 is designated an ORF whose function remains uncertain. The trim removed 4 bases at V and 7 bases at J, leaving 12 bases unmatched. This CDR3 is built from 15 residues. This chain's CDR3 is CASSRQPGQRGGYTF. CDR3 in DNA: TGCGCCAGCAGTCGACAACCGGGACAGAGAGGTGGCTACACCTTC.

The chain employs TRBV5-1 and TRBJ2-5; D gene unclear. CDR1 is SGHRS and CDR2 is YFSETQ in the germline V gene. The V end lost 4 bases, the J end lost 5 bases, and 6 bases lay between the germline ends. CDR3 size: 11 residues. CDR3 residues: CASSNGETQYF. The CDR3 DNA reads TGCGCCAGCAGCAACGGGGAGACCCAGTACTTC. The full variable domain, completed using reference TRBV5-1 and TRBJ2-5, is KAGVTQTPRYLIKTRGQQVTLSCSPISGHRSVSWYQQTPGQGLQFLFEYFSETQRNKGNFPGRFSGRQFSNSRSEMNVSTLELGDSALYLCASSNGETQYFGPGTRLLVL.

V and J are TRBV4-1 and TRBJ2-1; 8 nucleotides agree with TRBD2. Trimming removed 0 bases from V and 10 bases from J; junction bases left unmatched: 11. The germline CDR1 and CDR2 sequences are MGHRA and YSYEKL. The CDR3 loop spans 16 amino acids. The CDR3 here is CASSQDDGGGPEEQFF. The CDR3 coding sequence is TGCGCCAGCAGCCAAGACGATGGCGGGGGGCCGGAGGAGCAGTTCTTC.

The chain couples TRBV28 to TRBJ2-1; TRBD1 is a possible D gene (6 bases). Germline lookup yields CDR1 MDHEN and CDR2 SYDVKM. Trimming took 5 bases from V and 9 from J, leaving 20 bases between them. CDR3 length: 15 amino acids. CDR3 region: CASSPPRVGHPEQFF. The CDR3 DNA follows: TGTGCCAGCAGTCCCCCTCGGGTGGGACATCCTGAGCAGTTCTTC.

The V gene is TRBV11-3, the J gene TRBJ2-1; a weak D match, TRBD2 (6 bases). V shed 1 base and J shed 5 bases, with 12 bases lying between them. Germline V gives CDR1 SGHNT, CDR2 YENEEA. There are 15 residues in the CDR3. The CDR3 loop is CASSLVSGLHNEQFF. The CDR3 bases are TGTGCCAGCAGCTTAGTAAGCGGGCTCCACAATGAGCAGTTCTTC.

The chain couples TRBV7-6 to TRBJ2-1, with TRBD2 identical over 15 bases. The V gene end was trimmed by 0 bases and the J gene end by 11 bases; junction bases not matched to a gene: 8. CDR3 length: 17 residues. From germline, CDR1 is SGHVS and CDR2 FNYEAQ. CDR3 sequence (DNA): TGTGCCAGCAGCTTAGCTGGGGGGACTAGCGGGGGGAGTAAGCAGTTCTTC. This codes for CASSLAGGTSGGSKQFF.

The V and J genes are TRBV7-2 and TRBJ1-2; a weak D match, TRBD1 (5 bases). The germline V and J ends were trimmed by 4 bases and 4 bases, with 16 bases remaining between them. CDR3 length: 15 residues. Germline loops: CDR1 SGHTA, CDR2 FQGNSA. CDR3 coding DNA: TGTGCCAGCAGCTCGCCCTTCCCGGGACTCTATGGCTACACCTTC. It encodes CASSSPFPGLYGYTF.

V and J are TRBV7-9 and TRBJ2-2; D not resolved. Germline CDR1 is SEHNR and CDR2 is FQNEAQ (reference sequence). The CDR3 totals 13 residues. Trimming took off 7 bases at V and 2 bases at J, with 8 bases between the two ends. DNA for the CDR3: TGTGCCAGCACCCCCAGAAACACCGGGGAGCTGTTTTTT. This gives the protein CASTPRNTGELFF. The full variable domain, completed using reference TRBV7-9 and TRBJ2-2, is DTGVSQNPRHKITKRGQNVTFRCDPISEHNRLYWYRQTLGQGPEFLTYFQNEAQLEKSRLLSDRFSAERPKGSFSTLEIQRTEQGDSAMYLCASTPRNTGELFFGEGSRLTVL.

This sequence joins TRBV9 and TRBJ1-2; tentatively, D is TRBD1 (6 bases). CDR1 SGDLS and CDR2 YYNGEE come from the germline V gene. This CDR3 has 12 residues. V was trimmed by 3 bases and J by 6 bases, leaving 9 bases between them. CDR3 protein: CASSERGNGYTF. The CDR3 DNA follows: TGTGCCAGCAGCGAAAGGGGGAATGGCTACACCTTC.

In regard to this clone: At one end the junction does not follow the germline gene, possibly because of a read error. The CDR3 bases are TGTGCCAGCAGTTTGGGGATAGCGGGGGTGCTACAACCAACCTACGAGCAGTACTTC. This encodes CASSLGIAGVLQPTYEQYF. V and J are TRBV5-6 and TRBJ2-7; 9 nucleotides agree with TRBD2. The CDR3 is 19 amino acids. Germline assignment: CDR1 SGHDT and CDR2 YYEEEE.

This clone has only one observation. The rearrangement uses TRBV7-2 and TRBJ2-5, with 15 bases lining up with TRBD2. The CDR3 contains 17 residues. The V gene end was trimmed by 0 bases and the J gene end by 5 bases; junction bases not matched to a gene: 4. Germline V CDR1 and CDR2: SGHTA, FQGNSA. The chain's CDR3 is CASSLAGTSGGSETQYF. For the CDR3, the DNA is TGTGCCAGCAGCTTAGCCGGGACTAGCGGGGGGTCGGAGACCCAGTACTTC.

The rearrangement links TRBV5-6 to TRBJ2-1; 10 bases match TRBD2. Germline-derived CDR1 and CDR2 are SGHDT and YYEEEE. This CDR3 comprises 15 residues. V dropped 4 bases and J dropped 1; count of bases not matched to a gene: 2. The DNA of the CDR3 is TGTGCCAGCAGCCTACTAGCGGGGTCCTACAATGAGCAGTTCTTC. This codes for CASSLLAGSYNEQFF.

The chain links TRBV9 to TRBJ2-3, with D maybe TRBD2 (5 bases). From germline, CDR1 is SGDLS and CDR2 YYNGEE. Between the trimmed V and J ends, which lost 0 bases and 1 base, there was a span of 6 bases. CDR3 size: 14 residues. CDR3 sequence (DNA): TGTGCCAGCAGCGTAGAGGGAGGCACAGATACGCAGTATTTT. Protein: CASSVEGGTDTQYF.

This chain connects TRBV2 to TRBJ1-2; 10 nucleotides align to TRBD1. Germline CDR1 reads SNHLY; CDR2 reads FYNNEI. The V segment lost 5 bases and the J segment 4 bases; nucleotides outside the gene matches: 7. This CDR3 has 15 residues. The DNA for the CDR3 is TGTGCCAGCAGTACTCGGACAGGGGGTAGCTATGGCTACACCTTC. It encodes CASSTRTGGSYGYTF. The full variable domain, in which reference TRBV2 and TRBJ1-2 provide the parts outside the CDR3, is EPEVTQTPSHQVTQMGQEVILRCVPISNHLYFYWYRQILGQKVEFLVSFYNNEISEKSEIFDDQFSVERPDGSNFTLKIRSTKLEDSAMYFCASSTRTGGSYGYTFGSGTRLTVV.

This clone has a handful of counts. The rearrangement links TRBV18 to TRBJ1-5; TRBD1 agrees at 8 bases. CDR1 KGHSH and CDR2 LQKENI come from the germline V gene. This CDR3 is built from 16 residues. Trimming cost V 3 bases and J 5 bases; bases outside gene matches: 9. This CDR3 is CASSPSTGDVYQPQHF. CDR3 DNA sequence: TGTGCCAGCTCACCGTCGACAGGGGACGTATATCAGCCCCAGCATTTT.